This is a list of T cell receptor beta chains from one sample in a study of Siglec-9 on CD8 T cells in melanoma. TCRdb's copy holds only in-frame clones and misses some; the assay was immunoSEQ multiplex PCR. Among 30,000 to 45,000 clones listed, about four fifths were seen once. Sequencing was done on a sample of Siglec-9- CD8+ T cells sorted from blood. These receptors were obtained from a human donor in good health. Each CDR3 is given with its conserved first and last residue. The order of the fields is V gene, clone size, CDR3 length, D gene, J gene, CDR3 DNA, CDR3 protein. The D gene is left open where the match is weak. The size of a clone is reported for some rows only, either as once, few or many, or as a class for expanded clones.

V gene: TRBV5-6; clone size: NA; CDR3 length: 14; D gene: TRBD1; J gene: TRBJ2-7; CDR3 DNA: TGTGCCAGCAGCTTCGGGACAGAAGTCTACGAGCAGTACTTC; CDR3 protein: CASSFGTEVYEQYF
V gene: TRBV16; clone size: NA; CDR3 length: 12; D gene: NA; J gene: TRBJ1-1; CDR3 DNA: TGTGCCAGCAGCCAAGGGTCTCCCGAAGCTTTCTTT; CDR3 protein: CASSQGSPEAFF
V gene: TRBV29-1; clone size: NA; CDR3 length: 15; D gene: TRBD1; J gene: TRBJ2-2; CDR3 DNA: TGCAGCGTTGACGGACAGGGGGCAAACACCGGGGAGCTGTTTTTT; CDR3 protein: CSVDGQGANTGELFF
V gene: TRBV6-4; clone size: NA; CDR3 length: 17; D gene: TRBD1; J gene: TRBJ2-1; CDR3 DNA: TGTGCCAGCAGTCCTATCTCCGGACAGGGATCCTACAATGAGCAGTTCTTC; CDR3 protein: CASSPISGQGSYNEQFF
V gene: TRBV19; clone size: NA; CDR3 length: 16; D gene: TRBD2; J gene: TRBJ2-3; CDR3 DNA: TGTGCCAGTAGTTCCCTAGCGGGAGTCCTTACAGATACGCAGTATTTT; CDR3 protein: CASSSLAGVLTDTQYF
V gene: TRBV6-5; clone size: NA; CDR3 length: 12; D gene: NA; J gene: TRBJ2-1; CDR3 DNA: TGTGCCAGCAGGGCGGGCTCTAGGGAGCAGTTCTTC; CDR3 protein: CASRAGSREQFF
V gene: TRBV30; clone size: NA; CDR3 length: 12; D gene: NA; J gene: TRBJ1-2; CDR3 DNA: TGTGCCTGGACAGGGGTGTCCTATGGCTACACCTTC; CDR3 protein: CAWTGVSYGYTF
V gene: TRBV6-4; clone size: NA; CDR3 length: 17; D gene: NA; J gene: TRBJ2-4; CDR3 DNA: TGTGCCAGCACTCCCCCCCCCTCTATGAGGGCCAAAAACATTCAGTACTTC; CDR3 protein: CASTPPPSMRAKNIQYF
V gene: TRBV7-6; clone size: NA; CDR3 length: 15; D gene: NA; J gene: TRBJ1-1; CDR3 DNA: TGTGCCAGCAGCTTGGGGGGGAACGGGAACACTGAAGCTTTCTTT; CDR3 protein: CASSLGGNGNTEAFF
V gene: TRBV2; clone size: NA; CDR3 length: 15; D gene: NA; J gene: TRBJ2-7; CDR3 DNA: TGTGCCAGCAGTGACGAACAGGCTCTGTCCTACGAGCAGTACTTC; CDR3 protein: CASSDEQALSYEQYF
V gene: TRBV19; clone size: NA; CDR3 length: 16; D gene: NA; J gene: TRBJ1-5; CDR3 DNA: TGTGCCAGTAGTATAGTAGCCCAGACAAGGAATCAGCCCCAGCATTTT; CDR3 protein: CASSIVAQTRNQPQHF
V gene: TRBV28; clone size: NA; CDR3 length: 13; D gene: NA; J gene: TRBJ1-1; CDR3 DNA: TGTGCCAGCAGTTTTGTAGCTAACACTGAAGCTTTCTTT; CDR3 protein: CASSFVANTEAFF
V gene: TRBV21-1; clone size: NA; CDR3 length: 16; D gene: NA; J gene: TRBJ2-7; CDR3 DNA: TGTGCCAGCAGCAAAGTCTCCGGGACAGGGGGCTACGAGCAGTACTTC; CDR3 protein: CASSKVSGTGGYEQYF
V gene: TRBV7-9; clone size: NA; CDR3 length: 15; D gene: NA; J gene: TRBJ1-1; CDR3 DNA: TGTGCCAGCAGCTCCGGAATACGGAGGAACACTGAAGCTTTCTTT; CDR3 protein: CASSSGIRRNTEAFF
V gene: TRBV18; clone size: NA; CDR3 length: 17; D gene: TRBD2; J gene: TRBJ2-5; CDR3 DNA: TGTGCCAGCTCACCGGGGCGGCTAGCGGGTGTCCAAGAGACCCAGTACTTC; CDR3 protein: CASSPGRLAGVQETQYF
V gene: TRBV19; clone size: few; CDR3 length: 14; D gene: TRBD1; J gene: TRBJ1-1; CDR3 DNA: TGTGCCAGTAGTATCGGAGGGGGCAACACTGAAGCTTTCTTT; CDR3 protein: CASSIGGGNTEAFF
V gene: TRBV19; clone size: NA; CDR3 length: 12; D gene: NA; J gene: TRBJ1-1; CDR3 DNA: TGTGCCAGTAGTCCTACAGGTGTCGAAGCTTTCTTT; CDR3 protein: CASSPTGVEAFF
V gene: TRBV5-4; clone size: NA; CDR3 length: 14; D gene: TRBD1; J gene: TRBJ2-7; CDR3 DNA: TGTGCCAGCAGCTTGACGGACAGGGACTACGAGCAGTACTTC; CDR3 protein: CASSLTDRDYEQYF
V gene: TRBV21-1; clone size: NA; CDR3 length: 14; D gene: NA; J gene: TRBJ1-6; CDR3 DNA: TGTGCCAGCAGCACGGGCAGGGGACCATCACCCCTCCACTTT; CDR3 protein: CASSTGRGPSPLHF
V gene: TRBV13; clone size: few; CDR3 length: 13; D gene: NA; J gene: TRBJ2-1; CDR3 DNA: TGTGCCAGCAGCTTATTATCGGGCAATGAGCAGTTCTTC; CDR3 protein: CASSLLSGNEQFF
V gene: TRBV15; clone size: NA; CDR3 length: 16; D gene: NA; J gene: TRBJ1-1; CDR3 DNA: TGTGCCACCAGCAGAGTTCGGGGGGGCTATGTCCCTGAAGCTTTCTTT; CDR3 protein: CATSRVRGGYVPEAFF
V gene: TRBV2; clone size: once; CDR3 length: 14; D gene: TRBD2; J gene: TRBJ2-1; CDR3 DNA: TGTGCCAGCAGTGGACCGGGACTAGAGGTTGAGCAGTTCTTC; CDR3 protein: CASSGPGLEVEQFF
V gene: TRBV11-2; clone size: NA; CDR3 length: 13; D gene: NA; J gene: TRBJ1-1; CDR3 DNA: TGTGCCAGCAGCTTAGACTTAGGGTCTGAAGCTTTCTTT; CDR3 protein: CASSLDLGSEAFF
V gene: TRBV27; clone size: once; CDR3 length: 12; D gene: NA; J gene: TRBJ2-1; CDR3 DNA: TGTGCCAGCAGCTTAGGAGGGGATGAGCAGTTCTTC; CDR3 protein: CASSLGGDEQFF
V gene: TRBV6-6; clone size: NA; CDR3 length: 15; D gene: NA; J gene: TRBJ2-3; CDR3 DNA: TGTGCCAGCAGTTTCGAGGGAATTAGCACAGATACGCAGTATTTT; CDR3 protein: CASSFEGISTDTQYF
V gene: TRBV27; clone size: NA; CDR3 length: 14; D gene: TRBD1; J gene: TRBJ1-2; CDR3 DNA: TGTGCCAGCAGTTTATCGGGACAGGGCTATGGCTACACCTTC; CDR3 protein: CASSLSGQGYGYTF
V gene: TRBV7-9; clone size: NA; CDR3 length: 13; D gene: NA; J gene: TRBJ2-7; CDR3 DNA: TGTGCCAGCAGCCCGAGGCTGGGGGTCGAGCAGTACTTC; CDR3 protein: CASSPRLGVEQYF
V gene: TRBV6-1; clone size: NA; CDR3 length: 15; D gene: NA; J gene: TRBJ1-1; CDR3 DNA: TGTGCCAGCAGTGAAGCGTACGGTTGGGGCACTGAAGCTTTCTTT; CDR3 protein: CASSEAYGWGTEAFF
V gene: TRBV27; clone size: once; CDR3 length: 13; D gene: NA; J gene: TRBJ1-5; CDR3 DNA: TGTGCCAGCAGTTGGGCAGGTGGTCAGCCCCAGCATTTT; CDR3 protein: CASSWAGGQPQHF
V gene: TRBV11-2; clone size: NA; CDR3 length: 15; D gene: NA; J gene: TRBJ2-3; CDR3 DNA: TGTGCCAGCAGCGTCAGGGGCCTTGGCACAGATACGCAGTATTTT; CDR3 protein: CASSVRGLGTDTQYF
V gene: TRBV29-1; clone size: once; CDR3 length: 13; D gene: TRBD1; J gene: TRBJ2-1; CDR3 DNA: TGCAGCGTTGAGGCGGACAGGTCGAATGAGCAGTTCTTC; CDR3 protein: CSVEADRSNEQFF
V gene: TRBV19; clone size: NA; CDR3 length: 12; D gene: NA; J gene: TRBJ2-7; CDR3 DNA: TGTGCCAGTAGTGGGGGTCTCAATGAGCAGTACTTC; CDR3 protein: CASSGGLNEQYF
V gene: TRBV15; clone size: NA; CDR3 length: 12; D gene: NA; J gene: TRBJ2-2; CDR3 DNA: TGTGCCACCAGCTTAAACACCGGGGAGCTGTTTTTT; CDR3 protein: CATSLNTGELFF
V gene: TRBV4-1; clone size: NA; CDR3 length: 15; D gene: NA; J gene: TRBJ1-1; CDR3 DNA: TGCGCCAGCAGCCAAGAGGGACCGGGGGACGCTGAAGCTTTCTTT; CDR3 protein: CASSQEGPGDAEAFF
V gene: TRBV4-1; clone size: NA; CDR3 length: 16; D gene: NA; J gene: TRBJ2-3; CDR3 DNA: TGCGCCAGCAGCCACCCGACTACCCTTAGCACAGATACGCAGTATTTT; CDR3 protein: CASSHPTTLSTDTQYF
V gene: TRBV15; clone size: NA; CDR3 length: 16; D gene: TRBD1; J gene: TRBJ2-3; CDR3 DNA: TGTGCCACCAGCAGAAAAACAGGGGTCATCACAGATACGCAGTATTTT; CDR3 protein: CATSRKTGVITDTQYF
V gene: TRBV4-1; clone size: NA; CDR3 length: 19; D gene: NA; J gene: TRBJ1-5; CDR3 DNA: TGCGCCAGCAGCCAAGTGGGTTTGGGGAGGTCCCCACTCAATCAGCCCCAGCATTTT; CDR3 protein: CASSQVGLGRSPLNQPQHF
V gene: TRBV7-9; clone size: NA; CDR3 length: 15; D gene: NA; J gene: TRBJ2-1; CDR3 DNA: TGTGCCAGCAGCTTAGTGGAGAGCTCCTACAATGAGCAGTTCTTC; CDR3 protein: CASSLVESSYNEQFF
V gene: TRBV6-5; clone size: NA; CDR3 length: 15; D gene: TRBD1; J gene: TRBJ2-7; CDR3 DNA: TGTGCCAGCAGTGCGACGACAGGGAGTTCCTACGAGCAGTACTTC; CDR3 protein: CASSATTGSSYEQYF
V gene: TRBV19; clone size: NA; CDR3 length: 14; D gene: NA; J gene: TRBJ2-1; CDR3 DNA: TGTGCCAGTAGTATTGGAAAGGGGGGCTATGAGCAGTTCTTC; CDR3 protein: CASSIGKGGYEQFF
V gene: TRBV28; clone size: NA; CDR3 length: 16; D gene: TRBD2; J gene: TRBJ2-7; CDR3 DNA: TGTGCCAGCAGTTTAGGGCCAGCGGGAGGAGGCAACGAGCAGTACTTC; CDR3 protein: CASSLGPAGGGNEQYF
V gene: TRBV7-8; clone size: NA; CDR3 length: 16; D gene: NA; J gene: TRBJ1-1; CDR3 DNA: TGTGCCAGCAGCTTCCCCCGCCGGGGGGAAAACACTGAAGCTTTCTTT; CDR3 protein: CASSFPRRGENTEAFF
V gene: TRBV4-2; clone size: NA; CDR3 length: 17; D gene: TRBD2; J gene: TRBJ2-7; CDR3 DNA: TGTGCCAGCAGCCAAGTTTGGGGGACTAGCGGATCCTACGAGCAGTACTTC; CDR3 protein: CASSQVWGTSGSYEQYF
V gene: TRBV19; clone size: NA; CDR3 length: 15; D gene: TRBD2; J gene: TRBJ2-3; CDR3 DNA: TGTGCCAGTACCTCCGAGGGAGGGGTCGCAGATACGCAGTATTTT; CDR3 protein: CASTSEGGVADTQYF
V gene: TRBV6-4; clone size: NA; CDR3 length: 17; D gene: TRBD1; J gene: TRBJ1-1; CDR3 DNA: TGTGCCAGCAGTCCGAGGGGGGACAGGGGGCCTTACACTGAAGCTTTCTTT; CDR3 protein: CASSPRGDRGPYTEAFF
V gene: TRBV4-1; clone size: NA; CDR3 length: 15; D gene: NA; J gene: TRBJ2-7; CDR3 DNA: TGCGCCAGCAGCCAATCCGCTGGGGAAGGCTACGAGCAGTACTTC; CDR3 protein: CASSQSAGEGYEQYF
V gene: TRBV27; clone size: NA; CDR3 length: 15; D gene: TRBD2; J gene: TRBJ2-3; CDR3 DNA: TGTGCCAGCAGTTTTCAGCGGGGATCCACAGATACGCAGTATTTT; CDR3 protein: CASSFQRGSTDTQYF
V gene: TRBV27; clone size: NA; CDR3 length: 16; D gene: TRBD2; J gene: TRBJ2-1; CDR3 DNA: TGTGCCAGCAGTACAGCTAGCGGGAGCTCCTACAATGAGCAGTTCTTC; CDR3 protein: CASSTASGSSYNEQFF